This T cell receptor (beta chain) originates from a study of identifying expanded T cells in peripheral blood. Collection occurred without any documented infections or immune events in donors. Germline assignment: CDR1 SNHLY and CDR2 FYNNEI. Losses at the gene ends were 6 bases for V and 7 bases for J; bases not matched to a gene: 9. CDR3 length: 14 amino acids. The repertoire was sequenced with immunoSEQ multiplex PCR; TCRdb's copy has only in-frame clones and lacks some. The sample lists tens of thousands of clones, around nine tenths occurring once. Sequences were obtained from blood. The genes are TRBV2 and TRBJ2-1; 7 bases align to TRBD1. This receptor was taken from a person aged 18 to 75 in good health. Here the CDR3 reads CASRPGAGGNEQFF. The CDR3 DNA reads as TGTGCCAGCAGACCAGGCGCAGGGGGAAATGAGCAGTTCTTC.